This T cell receptor (beta chain) was captured in a study of blood T cell repertoires in COVID-19. Assay: immunoSEQ multiplex PCR; the TCRdb copy retains only in-frame clones and omits some. The sample holds tens of thousands of clones, under 90% seen once. This CDR3 region has 17 residues. Germline V CDR1 and CDR2: MGHRA, YSYEKL. Trimming at V came to 1 base and at J to 4 bases, leaving 9 bases not matched to a gene. Sequences were obtained from peripheral blood. The chain links TRBV4-1 to TRBJ2-2; TRBD2 agrees at 7 bases. This sequence was found in a woman aged 65 to 85 with acute or convalescent COVID-19. CDR3 in amino acids: CASSQGSRGRGTGELFF. In DNA form, the CDR3 reads TGCGCCAGCAGCCAAGGGTCCAGAGGGAGGGGCACCGGGGAGCTGTTTTTT.